This T cell receptor beta chain was recorded in a study of control samples from healthy donors and cancer patients. Clones were sequenced by immunoSEQ multiplex PCR, and TCRdb holds only the in-frame ones, with some missing. The table shows around 100,000 clones, with approximately 92% occurring only once. The V end was cut by 3 bases, the J end by 0 bases, with 10 bases between. Germline V gene lookup returns CDR1 MNHNS and CDR2 SASEGT. This CDR3 has 15 amino acids. This sequence was found in a human donor in good health. The donor label of this sample is uncertain. The chain links TRBV6-1 to TRBJ2-3, with D possibly matching TRBD2 (5 bases). What was sequenced was blood. CDR3 region: CASSDRGTSTDTQYF. CDR3 in DNA: TGTGCCAGCAGTGACCGGGGAACTAGCACAGATACGCAGTATTTT.